These 21 T cell receptor beta chains were all obtained from the same sample, sequenced in a study of Tregs in tolerant kidney transplant recipients. Produced via immunoSEQ multiplex PCR; TCRdb's table is partial and in-frame only. In the table there are fewer than 60,000 clones, about 91% of which are singletons. Mixed chimerism was transient after nonmyeloablative marrow transplants from related graft donors. Sequenced here: CD8+ T cells from blood (PBMCs), sampled 24 months after the transplant. The receptors here all came from a human patient who received a combined kidney and bone marrow transplant. Part of the T cells may come from the graft donor.

This chain connects TRBV20-1 to TRBJ1-5, with no clear D. CDR1 DFQATT and CDR2 SNEGSKA come from the germline V gene (reference sequence). This CDR3 comprises 10 residues. Trimming cost V 6 bases and J 2 bases, with 2 bases left between them. DNA of the CDR3: TGCAGTGCCGGCAATCAGCCCCAGCATTTT. It translates to CSAGNQPQHF.

In its sample, this clone was seen once. The rearrangement joins TRBV27 to TRBJ1-6, with a possible D match to TRBD1 (5 bases). This CDR3 spans 13 amino acids. Per the germline V gene, CDR1 is MNHEY and CDR2 is SMNVEV (reference sequence). The V end lost 8 bases, the J end lost 7 bases, and 12 bases lay between the germline ends. This CDR3 reads CASGGTVNSPLHF. In nucleotides, the CDR3 is TGTGCCAGCGGAGGGACGGTGAATTCACCCCTCCACTTT.

The chain is built from TRBV27 and TRBJ2-7; TRBD2 matches 12 bases. The ends lost 5 bases at V and 3 bases at J; junction bases unmatched: 5. Germline V CDR1 and CDR2: MNHEY, SMNVEV (reference sequence). The CDR3 consists of 15 residues. The CDR3 here is CASSPLGLAGYEQYF. The DNA for the CDR3 is TGTGCCAGCAGTCCCCTGGGACTAGCGGGCTACGAGCAGTACTTC.

The chain carries TRBV9 and TRBJ2-3, with 10 positions matching TRBD2. The germline V gene encodes CDR1 SGDLS and CDR2 YYNGEE. The CDR3 has 14 amino acids. With 4 bases clipped from V and 3 bases from J, the junction kept 2 bases outside the gene matches. DNA of the CDR3: TGTGCCAGCAGCCCTAGCGGGGGAACAGATACGCAGTATTTT. Its protein is CASSPSGGTDTQYF.

The genes are TRBV5-1 and TRBJ2-1; 14 nucleotides line up with TRBD2. Germline assignment: CDR1 SGHRS and CDR2 YFSETQ. The CDR3 spans 15 residues. The trim removed 4 bases at V and 5 bases at J, leaving 2 bases unmatched. The CDR3 nucleotides are TGCGCCAGCAGCGGGGGACTAGCGGGGGACAATGAGCAGTTCTTC. The encoded protein is CASSGGLAGDNEQFF.

The rearrangement links TRBV12-5 to TRBJ2-1; TRBD1 is a possible D gene (6 bases). V was clipped by 5 bases and J by 6 bases, with 14 bases between them. Looked up from germline, CDR1 is LGHNT and CDR2 is FRNRAP. The CDR3 has 14 amino acids. In nucleotides, the CDR3 is TGTGCTAGTGGTCCCATGGACAGTGCCAATGAGCAGTTCTTC. As protein: CASGPMDSANEQFF.

This clone was recorded only once. The chain uses TRBV7-6 and TRBJ2-7, with TRBD1 as a possible D gene (5 bases). The germline gives CDR1 SGHVS, CDR2 FNYEAQ. V was cut by 5 bases and J by 6 bases, with 14 bases left in between. The CDR3 spans 13 residues. The CDR3 DNA reads TGTGCCAGCAGCCCCCATCTAGGGGCCGAGCAGTACTTC. It yields the protein CASSPHLGAEQYF.

The count of this clone is one. CDR3: CSVSPGSHEQYF. For the CDR3, the DNA is TGCAGCGTTTCTCCAGGGTCCCACGAGCAGTACTTC. The rearrangement joins TRBV29-1 to TRBJ2-7; possibly TRBD1 for D (5 bases). CDR1 and CDR2 from the germline V gene are SQVTM and ANQGSEA. Trimming left V 5 bases short and J 5 bases short, with 13 bases between. CDR3 size: 12 residues.

The J gene is TRBJ2-4, the V gene TRBV29-1; D is ambiguous. V lost 2 bases and J lost 0, with 5 bases in between. This CDR3 is built from 13 residues. Looked up from germline, CDR1 is SQVTM and CDR2 is ANQGSEA. CDR3 nucleotides: TGCAGCGTTGAACGGGTAGCCAAAAACATTCAGTACTTC. Encoded protein: CSVERVAKNIQYF. Based on the CDR3 plus reference TRBV29-1 and TRBJ2-4, the full variable domain is SAVISQKPSRDICQRGTSLTIQCQVDSQVTMMFWYRQQPGQSLTLIATANQGSEATYESGFVIDKFPISRPNLTFSTLTVSNMSPEDSSIYLCSVERVAKNIQYFGAGTRLSVL.

This chain links TRBV7-6 with TRBJ1-1, with D perhaps matching TRBD1 (5 bases). The CDR3 covers 16 residues. Trimming took off 5 bases at V and 6 bases at J, with 22 bases between the two ends. In germline, CDR1 is SGHVS, CDR2 FNYEAQ. The CDR3 reads CASSPGVGQGLSEAFF. The CDR3 region has the DNA TGTGCCAGCAGCCCGGGCGTCGGGCAGGGTTTGTCTGAAGCTTTCTTT.

The rearrangement links TRBV6-5 to TRBJ2-7; D gene ambiguous. V dropped 7 bases and J dropped 1 base, with 17 bases sitting between them. The germline gives CDR1 MNHEY, CDR2 SVGAGI. This CDR3 has 15 residues. In DNA form, the CDR3 reads TGTGCCAGCATCCCGCCCACTACATGGTCCTACGAGCAGTACTTC. It translates to CASIPPTTWSYEQYF.

The chain recombines TRBV9 with TRBJ2-1, with D uncertain. V lost 0 bases and J lost 5, with 9 bases in between. The germline CDR1 and CDR2 sequences are SGDLS and YYNGEE. The CDR3 length is 14 residues. The CDR3 loop reads CASSVVGLHNEQFF. The CDR3 DNA sequence: TGTGCCAGCAGCGTAGTGGGCTTACACAATGAGCAGTTCTTC. Together with reference TRBV9 and TRBJ2-1, the CDR3 gives the full variable domain: DSGVTQTPKHLITATGQRVTLRCSPRSGDLSVYWYQQSLDQGLQFLIQYYNGEERAKGNILERFSAQQFPDLHSELNLSSLELGDSALYFCASSVVGLHNEQFFGPGTRLTVL.

The chain links TRBV27 to TRBJ2-1; TRBD2 agrees at 10 bases. The V segment lost 3 bases and the J segment 4 bases; nucleotides outside the gene matches: 3. The CDR3 extends over 15 amino acids. Germline assignment: CDR1 MNHEY and CDR2 SMNVEV (reference sequence). The CDR3 region has the DNA TGTGCCAGCAGTTTTTGGACTAGCGGATACAATGAGCAGTTCTTC. As protein: CASSFWTSGYNEQFF.

The chain combines TRBV12-5 with TRBJ1-1; D possibly corresponds to TRBD1 (5 bases). V was trimmed by 5 bases and J by 4 bases, leaving 20 bases between them. The CDR3 runs to 16 residues. Germline V gene lookup returns CDR1 LGHNT and CDR2 FRNRAP. The CDR3 DNA follows: TGTGCTAGTGGTCTCCCGGGACTCGGGGAGGGCACTGAAGCTTTCTTT. Its protein product is CASGLPGLGEGTEAFF.

The chain's CDR3 is CASSFGSTGELFF. The CDR3 bases are TGTGCCAGCAGTTTCGGGAGCACCGGGGAGCTGTTTTTT. This chain links TRBV27 with TRBJ2-2; a possible D gene is TRBD2 (6 bases). There are 13 residues in the CDR3. With 3 bases removed from V and 4 bases from J, the gap between germline ends came to 6 bases. Germline CDR1 MNHEY, CDR2 SMNVEV (reference sequence).

The rearrangement uses TRBV14 and TRBJ1-3, with 7 bases aligning to TRBD1. The CDR3 has 18 residues. The germline V gene encodes CDR1 SGHDN and CDR2 FVKESK. Germline trimming cut 5 bases from V and 2 bases from J; bases unmatched to any gene: 15. Here the CDR3 reads CASSVRQGWETAGNTIYF. DNA of the CDR3: TGTGCCAGCAGCGTACGACAGGGTTGGGAGACGGCTGGAAACACCATATATTTT.

The chain has TRBV2 and TRBJ2-7; D is perhaps TRBD1 (5 bases). Trimming removed 5 bases from V and 2 bases from J, with 10 bases in between. The CDR3 runs to 13 residues. CDR1 SNHLY and CDR2 FYNNEI come from the germline V gene. The CDR3 nucleotides read TGTGCCAGCAGTCGGACAAGCGCCTACGAGCAGTACTTC. The encoded protein is CASSRTSAYEQYF.

This rearrangement joins TRBV11-3 to TRBJ2-2; the match to TRBD1 covers 10 bases. Germline assignment: CDR1 SGHNT and CDR2 YENEEA. This CDR3 is 18 amino acids long. The trim removed 1 base at V and 6 bases at J, leaving 11 bases unmatched. The CDR3, as DNA: TGTGCCAGCAGCTTAGTTTTTTTGACAGGGGGCTTAGCCGGGGAGCTGTTTTTT. Protein product: CASSLVFLTGGLAGELFF.

The J gene is TRBJ2-7, the V gene TRBV9, with D possibly being TRBD1 (6 bases). CDR3 length: 14 residues. The V end was cut by 0 bases, the J end by 2 bases, with 9 bases between. Germline CDR1 is SGDLS and CDR2 is YYNGEE. The CDR3 is CASSVAGTPYEQYF. The CDR3 nucleotides read TGTGCCAGCAGCGTAGCTGGGACACCCTACGAGCAGTACTTC.

This chain connects TRBV5-4 to TRBJ2-4, with TRBD1 identical over 9 bases. Germline CDR1 reads SGHNT; CDR2 reads YYREEE (reference sequence). Trimming cost V 4 bases and J 7 bases; bases outside gene matches: 9. The CDR3 has 15 residues. CDR3 bases: TGTGCCAGCAGCACCATGGATACAGGGGGCAACATTCAGTACTTC. Its translation: CASSTMDTGGNIQYF. Filled out from reference TRBV5-4 and TRBJ2-4, the complete variable domain reads ETGVTQSPTHLIKTRGQQVTLRCSSQSGHNTVSWYQQALGQGPQFIFQYYREEENGRGNFPPRFSGLQFPNYSSELNVNALELDDSALYLCASSTMDTGGNIQYFGAGTRLSVL.

CDR3 in DNA: TGTGCCACAAGACTAGCGGGAGTGGGGTACAATGAGCAGTTCTTC. It yields the protein CATRLAGVGYNEQFF. The chain has TRBV19 and TRBJ2-1; 12 bases map to TRBD2. Germline trimming cut 10 bases from V and 4 bases from J; bases unmatched to any gene: 8. Germline lookup yields CDR1 LNHDA and CDR2 SQIVND (reference sequence). The CDR3 is made up of 15 amino acids.